The clone carrying this T cell receptor (beta chain) has a handful of counts. TCRdb's table, derived via immunoSEQ multiplex PCR, lists solely in-frame clones and lacks some. Of approximately 86,000 clones listed, approximately 81% were seen once; the top ten hold over 2%. The CDR3 is made up of 14 amino acids. Germline V gene sequence: CDR1 SGHDT, CDR2 YYEEEE. V was trimmed by 3 bases and J by 0 bases, leaving 7 bases between them. The sample comes from a study of control samples from healthy donors and cancer patients. The TCR was taken from a woman aged 40 to 50 in good health. The V gene is TRBV5-6, the J gene TRBJ1-3; no reliable D call. The sequenced material came from blood. CDR3: CASSSDTSGNTIYF. The DNA of the CDR3 is TGTGCCAGCAGCTCTGACACCTCTGGAAACACCATATATTTT.